The 23 T cell receptor beta chains in this list originate from one sample, sequenced in a study of cytomegalovirus exposure and HLA in healthy donors. Vbeta (60) and Jbeta (13) primers were used in the PCR. The assay was immunoSEQ multiplex PCR, and TCRdb's table has in-frame clones only and misses some. This table holds about 120,000 clones, about three quarters found once. Sequenced: PBMCs. The receptors stem from a woman in her 30s in good health and CMV-seropositive.

The rearrangement joins TRBV4-2 to TRBJ1-1; 7 bases are a match to TRBD1. This CDR3 region has 15 residues. CDR1 and CDR2 (germline): LGHNA, YNFKEQ. After removal of 1 base from V and 5 bases from J, the junction contained 7 bases not matched to a gene. The CDR3 region is CASSQAEGARTEAFF. The CDR3 DNA reads TGTGCCAGCAGCCAAGCTGAGGGGGCGCGGACTGAAGCTTTCTTT.

As regards this clone: Compared with germline, one end of the junction differs, possibly owing to a read error. V and J are TRBV7-2 and TRBJ2-7; no firm D call. Germline V lookup: CDR1 SGHTA, CDR2 FQGNSA. This CDR3 comprises 17 residues. CDR3 in amino acids: CASSPKDATRSSYEQYF. DNA of the CDR3: TGTGCCAGCAGCCCTAAAGACGCAACGAGGAGCTCCTATGAGCAGTACTTC.

The chain uses TRBV19 and TRBJ1-6; D might be TRBD1 (6 bases). The germline CDR1 and CDR2 sequences are LNHDA and SQIVND (reference sequence). V was cut by 10 bases and J by 7 bases, with 14 bases left in between. The CDR3 runs to 13 residues. CDR3 in amino acids: CATKGEGNSPLHF. In nucleotides, the CDR3 is TGTGCCACCAAGGGGGAGGGGAATTCACCCCTCCACTTT.

The CDR3 DNA sequence: TGTGCCAGCAGCGCCAAGGGATCTGGGGGGACTGAAGCTTTCTTT. This codes for CASSAKGSGGTEAFF. This rearrangement joins TRBV9 to TRBJ1-1; possible D gene TRBD1, 5 bases. V gave up 3 bases and J gave up 5 bases, with 17 bases separating them. CDR1 and CDR2 from the germline V gene are SGDLS and YYNGEE. The CDR3 is 15 amino acids.

As regards this clone: A read error may account for a junction end that differs from germline. Other DNA sequences in this sample translate to the same CDR3. This rearrangement joins TRBV30 to TRBJ1-2; TRBD1 might be the D (6 bases). This CDR3 has 13 amino acids. Germline CDR1 GTSNPN, CDR2 SVGIG (reference sequence). CDR3: CAWSVQQGYGYTF. CDR3 nucleotides: TGTGCCTGGAGTGTACAACAGGGTTATGGCTACACCTTT. Full variable domain (rest looked up from reference TRBV30 and TRBJ1-2): SQTIHQWPATLVQPVGSPLSLECTVEGTSNPNLYWYRQAAGRGLQLLFYSVGIGQISSEVPQNLSASRPQDRQFILSSKKLLLSDSGFYLCAWSVQQGYGYTFGSGTRLTVV.

A note on this clone: Other DNA sequences in the same sample also yield this CDR3. The chain links TRBV27 to TRBJ1-1, with TRBD1 as a possible D gene (6 bases). Trimming cost V 2 bases and J 8 bases, with 12 bases left between them. CDR3 size: 13 residues. The germline V gene encodes CDR1 MNHEY and CDR2 SMNVEV (reference sequence). CDR3 DNA: TGTGCCAGCAGTTTACCGAACAGGGAGGAAGCTTTCTTT. The encoded protein is CASSLPNREEAFF.

V gene TRBV7-2 combines with J gene TRBJ1-5; D perhaps matches TRBD1 (6 bases). V lost 2 bases and J 5 bases, leaving 7 bases between the germline ends. CDR1 is SGHTA and CDR2 is FQGNSA in the germline V gene. The CDR3 is 13 amino acids. CDR3 nucleotide sequence: TGTGCCAGCAGCTTAAACAGGGATCAGCCCCAGCATTTT. Protein sequence: CASSLNRDQPQHF.

In this sample, this clone turned up once. The chain combines TRBV4-1 with TRBJ1-5; D ambiguous. With 2 bases removed from V and 5 bases from J, the gap between germline ends came to 10 bases. This CDR3 comprises 14 residues. Germline CDR1 is MGHRA and CDR2 is YSYEKL. CDR3 loop: CASSQTHRYQPQHF. The CDR3 DNA follows: TGCGCCAGCAGCCAAACCCACCGGTATCAGCCCCAGCATTTT.

This sequence joins TRBV19 and TRBJ2-1; a possible D gene is TRBD1 (6 bases). Trimming took 9 bases from V and 4 from J, leaving 19 bases between them. The CDR3 is made up of 15 amino acids. Looked up from germline, CDR1 is LNHDA and CDR2 is SQIVND (reference sequence). The CDR3 protein is CASRAAWGPYNEQFF. CDR3 sequence (DNA): TGTGCCAGCAGAGCAGCCTGGGGGCCGTACAATGAGCAGTTCTTC.

V and J are TRBV19 and TRBJ1-5; 8 nucleotides agree with TRBD1. This CDR3 contains 14 residues. Germline CDR1 LNHDA, CDR2 SQIVND (reference sequence). The V segment lost 10 bases and the J segment 5 bases; nucleotides outside the gene matches: 10. CDR3 bases: TGTGCCACCTGGCAGGGGGCATTGTATCAGCCCCAGCATTTT. Encoded protein: CATWQGALYQPQHF.

The chain couples TRBV2 to TRBJ1-1; D is uncertain. The germline V gene encodes CDR1 SNHLY and CDR2 FYNNEI. This CDR3 region has 11 residues. The V and J ends lost 8 bases and 6 bases respectively, with 10 bases between them. The CDR3, as DNA: TGTGCCAGCCTTGGAAGCGCTGAAGCTTTCTTT. Residues: CASLGSAEAFF.

This chain uses TRBV6-5 with TRBJ2-7; D is possibly TRBD1 (6 bases). The germline gives CDR1 MNHEY, CDR2 SVGAGI. This CDR3 has 14 amino acids. The ends were cut back, 6 bases at V and 2 bases at J, with 14 bases in the middle. As DNA, the CDR3 is TGTGCCAGCAGCCCGACAGGACCTCCCTACGAGCAGTACTTC. Residues: CASSPTGPPYEQYF.

This clone is a singleton in its sample. V usage is TRBV19 and J usage is TRBJ1-1; possible D gene TRBD1, 6 bases. The CDR3 contains 16 residues. V was cut by 3 bases and J by 1 base, with 15 bases left in between. Germline assignment: CDR1 LNHDA and CDR2 SQIVND (reference sequence). The CDR3 loop reads CASSILRGARNTEAFF. In nucleotides, the CDR3 is TGTGCCAGTAGTATCCTGCGGGGGGCGAGGAACACTGAAGCTTTCTTT.

This sequence joins TRBV30 and TRBJ1-2; D unclear. This CDR3 region has 11 residues. Trimming stripped 2 bases from V and 8 bases from J, with 9 bases between. Germline assignment: CDR1 GTSNPN and CDR2 SVGIG (reference sequence). CDR3 protein: CAWSPSGGYTF. The CDR3 bases are TGTGCCTGGAGTCCCAGCGGAGGCTACACCTTC.

This chain connects TRBV19 to TRBJ1-5, with TRBD1 as a possible D gene (6 bases). CDR1 and CDR2 (germline): LNHDA, SQIVND (reference sequence). Trimming left V 5 bases short and J 3 bases short, with 14 bases between. CDR3 length: 15 amino acids. For the CDR3, the DNA is TGTGCCAGTAGTCAATTCGGACAGTTCAATCAGCCCCAGCATTTT. This codes for CASSQFGQFNQPQHF.

The chain is built from TRBV4-2 and TRBJ1-3; 7 nucleotides agree with TRBD1. Germline V gives CDR1 LGHNA, CDR2 YNFKEQ. There are 17 residues in the CDR3. V was pared by 0 bases and J by 0 bases, with 5 bases of the junction left unmatched. In DNA, the CDR3 is TGTGCCAGCAGCCAAGAGTGGGACAGAATCTCTGGAAACACCATATATTTT. Its translation is CASSQEWDRISGNTIYF.

The chain has TRBV7-2 and TRBJ1-2, with TRBD1 identical over 7 bases. In germline, CDR1 is SGHTA, CDR2 FQGNSA. The CDR3 loop spans 15 amino acids. Losses at the gene ends were 0 bases for V and 10 bases for J; bases not matched to a gene: 11. As DNA, the CDR3 is TGTGCCAGCAGCTTAGCCGGGAGACAGGGTCAAAACTACACCTTC. It encodes CASSLAGRQGQNYTF.

This chain uses TRBV6-1 with TRBJ1-3, with D possibly being TRBD1 (5 bases). Trimming removed 1 base from V and 7 bases from J, with 20 bases in between. This CDR3 region has 17 residues. CDR1 and CDR2 from the germline V gene are MNHNS and SASEGT. The CDR3 here is CASSEGRGVSLWNTIYF. The CDR3 DNA reads TGTGCCAGCAGTGAAGGCCGGGGGGTGAGTTTGTGGAACACCATATATTTT.

The chain is built from TRBV6-4 and TRBJ2-1; 10 positions agree with TRBD1. This CDR3 spans 13 amino acids. Germline CDR1 and CDR2: MRHNA and SNTAGT. Trimming removed 6 bases from V and 8 bases from J; junction bases left unmatched: 4. The CDR3 region has the DNA TGTGCCAGCAGCCGGGACAGGGGCGATGAGCAGTTCTTC. It encodes CASSRDRGDEQFF.

The chain carries TRBV7-2 and TRBJ2-1; D possibly corresponds to TRBD1 (6 bases). CDR1 SGHTA and CDR2 FQGNSA come from the germline V gene. Trimming shortened V by 4 bases and J by 9 bases, and 10 bases separated the two germline ends. The CDR3 consists of 12 residues. The CDR3 nucleotides read TGTGCCAGCAGCTCCAGGGGTGCTGAGCAGTTCTTC. Its protein is CASSSRGAEQFF.

The V call is TRBV7-9, the J call TRBJ1-1, with 7 bases that match TRBD1. CDR1 SEHNR and CDR2 FQNEAQ come from the germline V gene (reference sequence). Unmatched junction bases numbered 20, after V lost 7 bases and J lost 3 bases. The CDR3 consists of 18 residues. The CDR3 loop is CASTRTGGHDLGDTEAFF. The CDR3 DNA is TGTGCCAGCACCCGGACAGGCGGGCACGATCTTGGGGACACTGAAGCTTTCTTT. The entire variable domain, with the rest obtained from reference TRBV7-9 and TRBJ1-1, is as follows: DTGVSQNPRHKITKRGQNVTFRCDPISEHNRLYWYRQTLGQGPEFLTYFQNEAQLEKSRLLSDRFSAERPKGSFSTLEIQRTEQGDSAMYLCASTRTGGHDLGDTEAFFGQGTRLTVV.

The chain is built from TRBV2 and TRBJ1-1; weak D call: TRBD1 (6 bases). The ends were cut back, 4 bases at V and 3 bases at J, with 12 bases in the middle. Germline values: CDR1 SNHLY, CDR2 FYNNEI. There are 14 residues in the CDR3. The CDR3 sequence: CASSATGGYTEAFF. The CDR3 DNA follows: TGTGCCAGCAGTGCTACGGGGGGCTACACTGAAGCTTTCTTT.

The rearrangement joins TRBV5-1 to TRBJ1-1; TRBD1 might be the D (5 bases). The V gene's germline CDR1 is SGHRS and CDR2 YFSETQ. V gave up 0 bases and J gave up 5 bases, with 11 bases separating them. This CDR3 has 14 amino acids. The DNA of the CDR3 is TGCGCCAGCAGCTTGGCTTCCCAGGGAACTGAAGCTTTCTTT. This encodes CASSLASQGTEAFF. Complete variable domain (other parts from reference TRBV5-1 and TRBJ1-1): KAGVTQTPRYLIKTRGQQVTLSCSPISGHRSVSWYQQTPGQGLQFLFEYFSETQRNKGNFPGRFSGRQFSNSRSEMNVSTLELGDSALYLCASSLASQGTEAFFGQGTRLTVV.